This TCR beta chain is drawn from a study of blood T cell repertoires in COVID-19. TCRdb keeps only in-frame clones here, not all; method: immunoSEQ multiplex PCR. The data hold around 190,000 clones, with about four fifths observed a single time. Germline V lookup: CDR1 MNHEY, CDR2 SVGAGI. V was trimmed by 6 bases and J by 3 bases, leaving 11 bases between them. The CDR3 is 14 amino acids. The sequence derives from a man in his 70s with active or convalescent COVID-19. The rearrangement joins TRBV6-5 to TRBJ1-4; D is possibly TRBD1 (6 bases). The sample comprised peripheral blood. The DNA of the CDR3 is TGTGCCAGCAGATTACAGGGTCCTAATGAAAAACTGTTTTTT. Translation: CASRLQGPNEKLFF.